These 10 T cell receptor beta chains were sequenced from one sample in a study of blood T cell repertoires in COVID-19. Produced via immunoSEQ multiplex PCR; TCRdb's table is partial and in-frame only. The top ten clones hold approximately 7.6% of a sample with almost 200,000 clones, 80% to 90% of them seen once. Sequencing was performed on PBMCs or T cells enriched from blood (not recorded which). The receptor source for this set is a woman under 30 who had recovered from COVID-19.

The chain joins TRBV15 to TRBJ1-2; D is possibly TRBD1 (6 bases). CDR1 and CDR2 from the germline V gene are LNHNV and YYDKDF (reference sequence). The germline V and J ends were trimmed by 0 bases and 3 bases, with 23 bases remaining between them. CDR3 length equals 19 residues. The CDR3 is CATSRDRRTQGYQDYGYTF. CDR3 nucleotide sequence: TGTGCCACCAGCAGAGATCGCAGGACCCAGGGGTATCAGGACTATGGCTACACCTTC. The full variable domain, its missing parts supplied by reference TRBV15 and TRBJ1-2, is DAMVIQNPRYQVTQFGKPVTLSCSQTLNHNVMYWYQQKSSQAPKLLFHYYDKDFNNEADTPDNFQSRRPNTSFCFLDIRSPGLGDTAMYLCATSRDRRTQGYQDYGYTFGSGTRLTVV.

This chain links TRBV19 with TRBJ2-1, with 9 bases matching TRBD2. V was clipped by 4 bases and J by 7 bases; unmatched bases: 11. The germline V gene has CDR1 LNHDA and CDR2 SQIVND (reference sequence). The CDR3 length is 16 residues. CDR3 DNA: TGTGCCAGTAGTAGCAGCGGGGGGAATATGAATAATGAGCAGTTCTTC. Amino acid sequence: CASSSSGGNMNNEQFF.

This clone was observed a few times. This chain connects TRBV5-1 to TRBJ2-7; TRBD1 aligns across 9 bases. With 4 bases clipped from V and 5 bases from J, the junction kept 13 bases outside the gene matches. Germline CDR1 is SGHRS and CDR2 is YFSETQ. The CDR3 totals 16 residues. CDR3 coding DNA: TGCGCCAGCAGCCAACCGACCGGGACAGGGAGAGACGAGCAGTACTTC. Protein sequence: CASSQPTGTGRDEQYF. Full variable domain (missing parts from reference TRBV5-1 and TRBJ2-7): KAGVTQTPRYLIKTRGQQVTLSCSPISGHRSVSWYQQTPGQGLQFLFEYFSETQRNKGNFPGRFSGRQFSNSRSEMNVSTLELGDSALYLCASSQPTGTGRDEQYFGPGTRLTVT.

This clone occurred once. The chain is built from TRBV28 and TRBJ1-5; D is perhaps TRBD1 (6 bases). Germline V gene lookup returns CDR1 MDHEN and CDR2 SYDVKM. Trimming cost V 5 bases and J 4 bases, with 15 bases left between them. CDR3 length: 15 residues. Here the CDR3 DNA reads TGTGCCAGCAGTGTCGGGACATTGTTAAATCAGCCCCAGCATTTT. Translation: CASSVGTLLNQPQHF.

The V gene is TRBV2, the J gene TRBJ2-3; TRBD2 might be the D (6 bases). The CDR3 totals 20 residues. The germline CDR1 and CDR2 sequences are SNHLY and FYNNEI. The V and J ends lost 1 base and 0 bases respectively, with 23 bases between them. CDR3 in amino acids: CASSEDPGTLFFRSTDTQYF. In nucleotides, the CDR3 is TGTGCCAGCAGTGAAGACCCCGGGACTCTTTTTTTCCGGAGCACAGATACGCAGTATTTT.

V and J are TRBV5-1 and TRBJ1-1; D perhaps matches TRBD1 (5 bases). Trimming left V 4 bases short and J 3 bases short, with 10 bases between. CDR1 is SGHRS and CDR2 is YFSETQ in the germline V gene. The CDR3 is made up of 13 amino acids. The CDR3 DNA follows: TGCGCCAGCAGCGGGGCGGGGGACACTGAAGCTTTCTTT. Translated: CASSGAGDTEAFF.

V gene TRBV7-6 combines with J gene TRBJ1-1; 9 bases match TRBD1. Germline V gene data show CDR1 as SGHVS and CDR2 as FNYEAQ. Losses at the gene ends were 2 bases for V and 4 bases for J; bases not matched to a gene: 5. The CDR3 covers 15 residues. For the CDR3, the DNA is TGTGCCAGCAGCTTACTCGGACAGGGGACCACTGAAGCTTTCTTT. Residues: CASSLLGQGTTEAFF.

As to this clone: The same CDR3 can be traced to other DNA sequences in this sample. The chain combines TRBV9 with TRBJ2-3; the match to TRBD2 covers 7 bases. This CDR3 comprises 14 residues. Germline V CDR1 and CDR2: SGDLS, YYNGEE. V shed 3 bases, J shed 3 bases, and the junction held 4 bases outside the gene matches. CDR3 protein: CASSGGGSTDTQYF. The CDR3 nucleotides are TGTGCCAGCAGCGGGGGAGGGTCAACAGATACGCAGTATTTT.

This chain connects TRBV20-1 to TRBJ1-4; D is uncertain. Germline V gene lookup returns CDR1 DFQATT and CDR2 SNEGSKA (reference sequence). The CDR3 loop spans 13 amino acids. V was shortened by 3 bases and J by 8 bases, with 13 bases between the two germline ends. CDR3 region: CSASGRRGEKLFF. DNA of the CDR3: TGCAGTGCTAGTGGTAGGCGGGGAGAAAAACTGTTTTTT.

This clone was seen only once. CDR3 sequence: CASSYIGTGQPQHF. The CDR3 DNA sequence: TGTGCCAGCAGTTACATTGGGACTGGTCAGCCCCAGCATTTT. V usage is TRBV6-5 and J usage is TRBJ1-5, with D tentatively TRBD1 (5 bases). V lost 2 bases, J lost 6 bases, and 11 bases lay in between. The CDR3 sequence is 14 residues long. Germline V gene data show CDR1 as MNHEY and CDR2 as SVGAGI.